The present T cell receptor (beta chain) was sequenced within a study of T cell clonotyping in hematopoietic cell transplantation. Concerning this clone: No antigen is known for it.

Libraries were prepared by immunoSEQ multiplex PCR; TCRdb keeps only in-frame clonotypes and omits some of them. The repertoire holds some 30,000 clones, approximately 90% seen once, with approximately 11% in the top ten. V was pared by 5 bases and J by 6 bases, with 13 bases between. Looked up from germline, CDR1 is MNHEY and CDR2 is SVGAGI. The CDR3 consists of 13 residues. Study results and limitations: At the given depth, recipient repertoires were over 95% de novo clonotypes. After transplant, recipient diversity fell while pathologically expanded clonotypes grew through day 180.

J is TRBJ1-2 and V is TRBV6-5; D perhaps matches TRBD1 (6 bases). The material sequenced was PBMCs, taken 100 days after allogeneic stem cell transplant. The sequence was obtained from a female patient aged 50-65 years who had an allogeneic stem cell transplant from a related donor, so the T cells may come from the graft donor. Some clones in this sample may be carry-over from other donors' samples. The CDR3 loop is CASSQQGVHGYTF. DNA of the CDR3: TGTGCCAGCAGTCAACAGGGAGTTCATGGCTACACCTTC.